This T cell receptor (beta chain) was identified during a study of siplizumab effects on memory and regulatory T cells. General observations from the study: Researchers could not give a naive or memory phenotype to roughly 80-97% of proliferating CD4+ or CD8+ clones. Under siplizumab, alloreactive sequences traced to unstimulated CD4+ memory cells were significantly reduced.

CDR3 size: 14 residues. The germline V gene encodes CDR1 SGHRS and CDR2 YFSETQ. The germline V and J ends were trimmed by 0 bases and 2 bases, with 5 bases remaining between them. Each sample had roughly 10^5 TCR templates assayed. The table came from immunoSEQ multiplex PCR; TCRdb's copy has only in-frame clones and leaves some out. The sample holds approximately 97,000 clones; roughly nine tenths are singletons and the top ten take about 1.1%. As for this clone: Its antigen is unknown. Other nucleotide sequences in the sample specify the same CDR3.

This sequence originates from a human donor in good health. Sequencing used CD4+ T cells sorted from blood. The chain uses TRBV5-1 and TRBJ2-2; no clear D. The CDR3 region has the DNA TGCGCCAGCAGCTTGGCGGTTAACACCGGGGAGCTGTTTTTT. It translates to CASSLAVNTGELFF.